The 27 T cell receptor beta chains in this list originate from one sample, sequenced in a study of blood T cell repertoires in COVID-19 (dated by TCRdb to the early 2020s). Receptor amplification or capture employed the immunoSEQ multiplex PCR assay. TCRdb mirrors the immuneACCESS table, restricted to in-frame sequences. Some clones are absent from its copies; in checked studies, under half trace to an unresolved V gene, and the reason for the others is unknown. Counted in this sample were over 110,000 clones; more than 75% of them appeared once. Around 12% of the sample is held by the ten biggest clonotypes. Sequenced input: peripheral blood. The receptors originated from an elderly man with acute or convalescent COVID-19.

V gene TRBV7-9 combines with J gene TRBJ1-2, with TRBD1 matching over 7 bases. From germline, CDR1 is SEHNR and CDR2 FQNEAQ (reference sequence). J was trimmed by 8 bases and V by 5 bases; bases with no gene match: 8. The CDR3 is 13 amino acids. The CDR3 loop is CASSPAQGKGYTF. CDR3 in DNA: TGTGCCAGCAGCCCCGCACAGGGGAAGGGCTACACCTTC.

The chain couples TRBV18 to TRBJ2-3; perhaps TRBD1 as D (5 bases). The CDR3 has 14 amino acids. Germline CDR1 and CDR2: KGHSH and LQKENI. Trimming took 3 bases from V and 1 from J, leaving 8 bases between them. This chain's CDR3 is CASSPQTGTDTQYF. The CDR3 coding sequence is TGTGCCAGCTCACCCCAGACAGGCACAGATACGCAGTATTTT.

The CDR3 nucleotides are TGTGCCAGCAGCCCTAGTGGAAAGACCCAGTACTTC. It yields the protein CASSPSGKTQYF. This chain connects TRBV7-9 to TRBJ2-5; D unresolved. The germline CDR1 and CDR2 sequences are SEHNR and FQNEAQ (reference sequence). This CDR3 is built from 12 residues. The V end lost 5 bases, the J end lost 6 bases, and 10 bases lay between the germline ends. Using reference TRBV7-9 and TRBJ2-5 for the parts outside the CDR3, the full variable domain is DTGVSQNPRHKITKRGQNVTFRCDPISEHNRLYWYRQTLGQGPEFLTYFQNEAQLEKSRLLSDRFSAERPKGSFSTLEIQRTEQGDSAMYLCASSPSGKTQYFGPGTRLLVL.

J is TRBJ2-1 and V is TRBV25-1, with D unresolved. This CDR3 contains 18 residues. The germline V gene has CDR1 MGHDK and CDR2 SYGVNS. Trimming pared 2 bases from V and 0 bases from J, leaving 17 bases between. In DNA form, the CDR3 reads TGTGCCAGCAGTGAAGGAGAGACCGGTTGGGTCTCCTACAATGAGCAGTTCTTC. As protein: CASSEGETGWVSYNEQFF.

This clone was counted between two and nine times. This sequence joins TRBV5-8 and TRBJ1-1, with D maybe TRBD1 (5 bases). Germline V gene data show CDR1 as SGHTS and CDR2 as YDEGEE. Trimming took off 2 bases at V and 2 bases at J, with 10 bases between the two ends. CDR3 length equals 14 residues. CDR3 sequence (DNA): TGTGCCAGCAGCTTAACGACAGCCAACACTGAAGCTTTCTTT. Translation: CASSLTTANTEAFF.

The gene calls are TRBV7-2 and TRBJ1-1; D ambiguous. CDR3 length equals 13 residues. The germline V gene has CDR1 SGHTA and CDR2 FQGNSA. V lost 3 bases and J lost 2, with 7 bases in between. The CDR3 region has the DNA TGTGCCAGCAGCTTCACAGTCAACACTGAAGCTTTCTTT. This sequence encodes CASSFTVNTEAFF. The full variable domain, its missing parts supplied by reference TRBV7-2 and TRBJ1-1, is GAGVSQSPSNKVTEKGKDVELRCDPISGHTALYWYRQSLGQGLEFLIYFQGNSAPDKSGLPSDRFSAERTGGSVSTLTIQRTQQEDSAVYLCASSFTVNTEAFFGQGTRLTVV.

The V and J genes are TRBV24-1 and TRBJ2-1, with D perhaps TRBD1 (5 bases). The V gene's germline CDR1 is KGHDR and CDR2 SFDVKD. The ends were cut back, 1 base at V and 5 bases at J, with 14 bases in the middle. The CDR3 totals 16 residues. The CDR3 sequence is CATSDFTETGNNEQFF. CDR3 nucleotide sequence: TGTGCCACCAGTGATTTTACGGAAACAGGAAACAATGAGCAGTTCTTC.

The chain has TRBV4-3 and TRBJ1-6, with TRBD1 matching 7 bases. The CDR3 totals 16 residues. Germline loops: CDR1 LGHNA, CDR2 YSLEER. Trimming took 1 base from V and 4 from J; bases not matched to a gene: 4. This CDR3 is CASSQVQGYYNSPLHF. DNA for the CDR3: TGCGCCAGCAGCCAAGTACAGGGGTATTATAATTCACCCCTCCACTTT.

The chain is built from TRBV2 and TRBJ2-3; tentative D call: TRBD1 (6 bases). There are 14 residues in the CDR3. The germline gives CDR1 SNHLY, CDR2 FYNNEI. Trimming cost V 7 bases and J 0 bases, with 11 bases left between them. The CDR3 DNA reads TGTGCCAGCAAGGACAGCCCTAGCACAGATACGCAGTATTTT. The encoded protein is CASKDSPSTDTQYF.

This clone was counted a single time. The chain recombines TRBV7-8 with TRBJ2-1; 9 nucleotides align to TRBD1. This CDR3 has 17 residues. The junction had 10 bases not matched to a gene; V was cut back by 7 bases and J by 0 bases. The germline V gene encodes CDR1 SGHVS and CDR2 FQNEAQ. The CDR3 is CASMGDRAFRSYNEQFF. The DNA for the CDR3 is TGTGCCAGCATGGGGGACAGGGCATTCCGCTCCTACAATGAGCAGTTCTTC. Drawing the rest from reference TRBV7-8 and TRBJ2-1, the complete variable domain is GAGVSQSPRYKVAKRGQDVALRCDPISGHVSLFWYQQALGQGPEFLTYFQNEAQLDKSGLPSDRFFAERPEGSVSTLKIQRTQQEDSAVYLCASMGDRAFRSYNEQFFGPGTRLTVL.

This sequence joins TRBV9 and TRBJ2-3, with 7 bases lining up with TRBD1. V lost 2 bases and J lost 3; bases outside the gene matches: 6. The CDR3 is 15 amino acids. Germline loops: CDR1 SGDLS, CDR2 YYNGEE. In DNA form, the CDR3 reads TGTGCCAGCAGCGTGTCAGGGGGTAGGACAGATACGCAGTATTTT. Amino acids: CASSVSGGRTDTQYF.

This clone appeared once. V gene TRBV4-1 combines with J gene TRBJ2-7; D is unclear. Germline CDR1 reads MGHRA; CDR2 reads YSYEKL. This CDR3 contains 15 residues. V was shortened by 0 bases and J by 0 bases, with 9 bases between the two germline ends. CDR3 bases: TGCGCCAGCAGCCAAGATCAGGTCGGCTCCTACGAGCAGTACTTC. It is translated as CASSQDQVGSYEQYF.

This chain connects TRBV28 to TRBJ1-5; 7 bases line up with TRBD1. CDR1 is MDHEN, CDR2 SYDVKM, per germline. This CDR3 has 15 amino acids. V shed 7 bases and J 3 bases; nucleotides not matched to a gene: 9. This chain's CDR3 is CASTMDRSNNQPQHF. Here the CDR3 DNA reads TGTGCCAGCACTATGGACAGGAGCAACAATCAGCCCCAGCATTTT.

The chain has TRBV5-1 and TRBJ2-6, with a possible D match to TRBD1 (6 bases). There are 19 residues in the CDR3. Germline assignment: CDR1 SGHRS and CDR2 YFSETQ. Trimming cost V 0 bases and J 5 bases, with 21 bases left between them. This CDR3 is CASSLALRVDRTRANVLTF. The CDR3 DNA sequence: TGCGCCAGCAGCTTGGCCTTGAGGGTAGACAGGACCAGGGCCAACGTCCTGACTTTC.

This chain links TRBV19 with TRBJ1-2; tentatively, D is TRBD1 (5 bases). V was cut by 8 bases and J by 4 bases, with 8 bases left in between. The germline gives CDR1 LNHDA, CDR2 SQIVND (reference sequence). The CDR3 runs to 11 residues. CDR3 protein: CASGDFYGYTF. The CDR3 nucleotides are TGTGCCAGTGGGGACTTCTATGGCTACACCTTC.

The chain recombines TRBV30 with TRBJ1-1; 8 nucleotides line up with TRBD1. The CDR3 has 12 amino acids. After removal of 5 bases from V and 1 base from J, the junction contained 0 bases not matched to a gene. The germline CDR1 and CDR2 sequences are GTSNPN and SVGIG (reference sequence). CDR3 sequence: CAWGQGNTEAFF. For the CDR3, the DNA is TGTGCCTGGGGACAGGGGAACACTGAAGCTTTCTTT.

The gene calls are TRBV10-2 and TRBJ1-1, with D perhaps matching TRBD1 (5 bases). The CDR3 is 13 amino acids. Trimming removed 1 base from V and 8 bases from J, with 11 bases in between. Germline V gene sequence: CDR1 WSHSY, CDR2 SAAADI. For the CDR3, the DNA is TGCGCCAGCAGTGAGTGGGAGGGGCGCGAAGCTTTCTTT. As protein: CASSEWEGREAFF.

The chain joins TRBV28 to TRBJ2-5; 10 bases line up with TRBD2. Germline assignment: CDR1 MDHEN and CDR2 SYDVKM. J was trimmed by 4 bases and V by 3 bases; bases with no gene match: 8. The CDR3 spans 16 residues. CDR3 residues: CASSFERGGKGETQYF. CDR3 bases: TGTGCCAGCAGTTTTGAGCGGGGGGGCAAAGGAGAGACCCAGTACTTC.

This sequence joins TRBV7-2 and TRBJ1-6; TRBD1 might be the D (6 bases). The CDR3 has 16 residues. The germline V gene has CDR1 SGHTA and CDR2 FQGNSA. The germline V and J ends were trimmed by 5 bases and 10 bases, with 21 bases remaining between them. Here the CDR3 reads CASSLGAGTNYSPLHF. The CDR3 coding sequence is TGTGCCAGCAGCCTGGGGGCAGGGACAAATTACTCACCCCTCCACTTT. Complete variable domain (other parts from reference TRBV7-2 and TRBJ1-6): GAGVSQSPSNKVTEKGKDVELRCDPISGHTALYWYRQSLGQGLEFLIYFQGNSAPDKSGLPSDRFSAERTGGSVSTLTIQRTQQEDSAVYLCASSLGAGTNYSPLHFGNGTRLTVT.

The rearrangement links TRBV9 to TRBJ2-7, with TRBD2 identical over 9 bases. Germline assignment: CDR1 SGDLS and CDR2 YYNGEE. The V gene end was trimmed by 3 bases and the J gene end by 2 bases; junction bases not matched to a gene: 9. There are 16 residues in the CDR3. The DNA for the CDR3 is TGTGCCAGCAGCGCCCCTTTAGCGGGGGAAACCTACGAGCAGTACTTC. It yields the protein CASSAPLAGETYEQYF.

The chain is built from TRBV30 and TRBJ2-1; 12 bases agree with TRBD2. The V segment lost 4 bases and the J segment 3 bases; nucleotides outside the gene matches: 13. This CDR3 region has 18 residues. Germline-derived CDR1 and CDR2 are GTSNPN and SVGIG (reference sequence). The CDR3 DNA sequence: TGTGCCTGGACACACCGGTGGGCTAGCGGGGGGGGCTACAATGAGCAGTTCTTC. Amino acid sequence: CAWTHRWASGGGYNEQFF.

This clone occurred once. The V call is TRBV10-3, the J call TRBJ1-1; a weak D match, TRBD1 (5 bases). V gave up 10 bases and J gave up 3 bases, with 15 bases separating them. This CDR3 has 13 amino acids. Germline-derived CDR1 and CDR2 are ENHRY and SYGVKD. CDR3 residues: CATVQGADTEAFF. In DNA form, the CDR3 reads TGTGCCACCGTACAAGGGGCGGACACTGAAGCTTTCTTT.

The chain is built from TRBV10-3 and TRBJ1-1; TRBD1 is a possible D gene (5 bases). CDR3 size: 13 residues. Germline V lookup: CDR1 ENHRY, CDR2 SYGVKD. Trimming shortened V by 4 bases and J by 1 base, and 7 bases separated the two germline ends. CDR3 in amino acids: CAISAQGNTEAFF. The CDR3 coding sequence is TGTGCCATCAGTGCTCAGGGGAACACTGAAGCTTTCTTT.

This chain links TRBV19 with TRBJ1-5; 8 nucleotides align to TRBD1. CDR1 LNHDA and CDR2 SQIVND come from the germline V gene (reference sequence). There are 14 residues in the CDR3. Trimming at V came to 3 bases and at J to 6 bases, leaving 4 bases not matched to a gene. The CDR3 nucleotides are TGTGCCAGTAGTATCGGACAGGGAGGTCAGCCCCAGCATTTT. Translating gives CASSIGQGGQPQHF. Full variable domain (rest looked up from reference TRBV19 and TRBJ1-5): DGGITQSPKYLFRKEGQNVTLSCEQNLNHDAMYWYRQDPGQGLRLIYYSQIVNDFQKGDIAEGYSVSREKKESFPLTVTSAQKNPTAFYLCASSIGQGGQPQHFGDGTRLSIL.

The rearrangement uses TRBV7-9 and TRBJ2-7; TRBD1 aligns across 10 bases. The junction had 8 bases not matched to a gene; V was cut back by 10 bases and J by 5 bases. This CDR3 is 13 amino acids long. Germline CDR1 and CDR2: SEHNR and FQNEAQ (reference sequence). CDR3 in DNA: TGTGCCACCCGGGGGACAGGGGCCCACGAGCAGTACTTC. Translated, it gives CATRGTGAHEQYF. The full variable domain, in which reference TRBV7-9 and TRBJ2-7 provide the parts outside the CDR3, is DTGVSQNPRHKITKRGQNVTFRCDPISEHNRLYWYRQTLGQGPEFLTYFQNEAQLEKSRLLSDRFSAERPKGSFSTLEIQRTEQGDSAMYLCATRGTGAHEQYFGPGTRLTVT.

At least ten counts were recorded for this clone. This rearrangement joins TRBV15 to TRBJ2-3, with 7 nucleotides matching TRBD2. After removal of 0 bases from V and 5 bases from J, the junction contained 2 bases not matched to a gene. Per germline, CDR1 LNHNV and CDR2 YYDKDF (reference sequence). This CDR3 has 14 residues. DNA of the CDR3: TGTGCCACCAGCAGAGATCCGGGGGGAGATACGCAGTATTTT. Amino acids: CATSRDPGGDTQYF. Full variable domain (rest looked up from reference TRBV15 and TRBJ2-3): DAMVIQNPRYQVTQFGKPVTLSCSQTLNHNVMYWYQQKSSQAPKLLFHYYDKDFNNEADTPDNFQSRRPNTSFCFLDIRSPGLGDTAMYLCATSRDPGGDTQYFGPGTRLTVL.

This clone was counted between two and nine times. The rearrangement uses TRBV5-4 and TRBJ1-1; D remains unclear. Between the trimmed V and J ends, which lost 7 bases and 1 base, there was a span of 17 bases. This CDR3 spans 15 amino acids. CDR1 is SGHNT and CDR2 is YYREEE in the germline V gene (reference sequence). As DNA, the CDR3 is TGTGCCAGCGGTCTTATGGGAGCGACGAACACTGAAGCTTTCTTT. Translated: CASGLMGATNTEAFF.